Listed below are T cell receptor beta chains from one sample, sequenced in a study of regulatory T cells in long-lasting Graves disease. In TCRdb, the multiplex PCR reads were re-called with MiXCR into one record per CDR3 protein. The table has about 460,000 distinct CDR3 sequences, about 22% seen once. Sequenced here: peripheral blood mononuclear cells (PBMCs), sampled when the disease was refractory, from a patient treated with antithyroid drugs. These receptors were collected from a female donor with Graves disease. CDR3s include the opening cysteine and the closing phenylalanine or tryptophan. The D gene is left open where the match is weak. The size field is filled for only some rows; it gives once, few, many or a size class.

d_gene: TRBD2; abundance: many; j_gene: TRBJ2-7; v_gene: TRBV7-2; CDR3aa: CASSRTSGSSYEQYF; CDR3nt: TGTGCCAGCAGCCGGACTAGCGGGAGTTCCTACGAGCAGTACTTC
d_gene: .; abundance: many; j_gene: TRBJ1-2; v_gene: TRBV7-9; CDR3aa: CASSPAQGGYTF; CDR3nt: TGTGCCAGCAGCCCAGCACAGGGAGGCTACACCTTC
d_gene: TRBD2; abundance: many; j_gene: TRBJ2-7; v_gene: TRBV6-1; CDR3aa: CASSETSGSSYEQYF; CDR3nt: TGTGCCAGCAGTGAGACTAGCGGAAGCTCCTACGAGCAGTACTTC
d_gene: .; abundance: .; j_gene: TRBJ1-1; v_gene: TRBV30; CDR3aa: CAWILPGAEAFF; CDR3nt: TGTGCCTGGATTCTCCCGGGAGCTGAAGCTTTCTTT
d_gene: .; abundance: many; j_gene: TRBJ1-2; v_gene: TRBV7-2; CDR3aa: CASSLVQNMYGYTF; CDR3nt: TGTGCCAGCAGCTTAGTACAGAATATGTATGGCTACACCTTC
d_gene: .; abundance: many; j_gene: TRBJ2-2; v_gene: TRBV20-1; CDR3aa: CSASSGETGELFF; CDR3nt: TGCAGTGCTAGTAGTGGGGAGACCGGGGAGCTGTTTTTT
d_gene: .; abundance: many; j_gene: TRBJ2-7; v_gene: TRBV6-1; CDR3aa: CASRFGQVYEQYF; CDR3nt: TGTGCCAGCAGGTTTGGACAAGTCTACGAGCAGTACTTC
d_gene: TRBD2; abundance: few; j_gene: TRBJ2-7; v_gene: TRBV7-6; CDR3aa: CASSPSGRGGDREQYF; CDR3nt: TGTGCCAGCAGCCCTAGTGGGAGGGGAGGGGACCGCGAGCAGTACTTC
d_gene: .; abundance: many; j_gene: TRBJ2-7; v_gene: TRBV6-1; CDR3aa: CASSTHTGYEQYF; CDR3nt: TGTGCCAGTTCAACCCACACGGGCTACGAGCAGTACTTC
d_gene: TRBD2; abundance: .; j_gene: TRBJ2-7; v_gene: TRBV7-2; CDR3aa: CASSLEQLAGYEQYF; CDR3nt: TGTGCCAGCAGCTTAGAACAACTAGCGGGATACGAGCAGTACTTC
d_gene: .; abundance: many; j_gene: TRBJ1-5; v_gene: TRBV12-3/TRBV12-4; CDR3aa: CASTWEGQPQHF; CDR3nt: TGTGCCAGCACCTGGGAGGGTCAGCCCCAGCATTTT
d_gene: TRBD1; abundance: few; j_gene: TRBJ1-1; v_gene: TRBV5-1; CDR3aa: CASTSQGAAEAFF; CDR3nt: TGCGCCAGCACCTCTCAGGGGGCGGCTGAAGCTTTCTTT
d_gene: TRBD2; abundance: few; j_gene: TRBJ2-2; v_gene: TRBV15; CDR3aa: CATSRTSGITGELFF; CDR3nt: TGTGCCACCAGCAGGACTAGCGGGATCACCGGGGAGCTGTTTTTT
d_gene: TRBD1; abundance: many; j_gene: TRBJ2-5; v_gene: TRBV2; CDR3aa: CAILHGTAETQYF; CDR3nt: TGTGCCATTCTCCACGGGACAGCGGAGACCCAGTACTTC
d_gene: .; abundance: .; j_gene: TRBJ2-5; v_gene: TRBV19; CDR3aa: CASSIDPAGIQETQYF; CDR3nt: TGTGCCAGTAGTATAGATCCCGCGGGAATTCAAGAGACCCAGTACTTC
d_gene: .; abundance: many; j_gene: TRBJ2-7; v_gene: TRBV12-3/TRBV12-4; CDR3aa: CASSPGTLSYEQYF; CDR3nt: TGTGCCAGCAGCCCCGGGACACTCTCCTACGAGCAGTACTTC
d_gene: .; abundance: few; j_gene: TRBJ2-5; v_gene: TRBV29-1; CDR3aa: CSATDNFGTQYF; CDR3nt: TGCAGCGCAACGGACAATTTCGGAACCCAGTACTTC
d_gene: .; abundance: many; j_gene: TRBJ1-1; v_gene: TRBV27; CDR3aa: CASSRAPQGGTEAFF; CDR3nt: TGTGCCAGCAGCCGCGCACCCCAGGGCGGCACTGAAGCTTTCTTT
d_gene: TRBD2; abundance: .; j_gene: TRBJ2-3; v_gene: TRBV28; CDR3aa: CASSGLAGGEDTQYF; CDR3nt: TGTGCCAGCTCTGGACTAGCGGGAGGGGAGGATACGCAGTATTTT
d_gene: TRBD1; abundance: .; j_gene: TRBJ1-1; v_gene: TRBV4-1; CDR3aa: CASSPRGPNTEAFF; CDR3nt: TGCGCCAGCAGCCCGAGGGGGCCGAACACTGAAGCTTTCTTT
d_gene: .; abundance: many; j_gene: TRBJ2-5; v_gene: TRBV12-3/TRBV12-4; CDR3aa: CASSRDRLAGGYF; CDR3nt: TGTGCCAGCAGCCGGGACCGATTGGCCGGAGGGTACTTC
d_gene: TRBD1; abundance: .; j_gene: TRBJ2-7; v_gene: TRBV28; CDR3aa: CASSLDLGSGTGQSSYEQYF; CDR3nt: TGTGCCAGCAGTTTAGATCTGGGGTCGGGGACAGGGCAAAGCTCCTACGAGCAGTACTTC
d_gene: .; abundance: many; j_gene: TRBJ2-6; v_gene: TRBV12-3/TRBV12-4; CDR3aa: CASSPRGAGANVLTF; CDR3nt: TGTGCCAGCAGCCCCAGGGGAGCTGGGGCCAACGTCCTGACTTTC
d_gene: TRBD1; abundance: .; j_gene: TRBJ2-2; v_gene: TRBV5-6; CDR3aa: CASSSPGTETGELFF; CDR3nt: TGTGCCAGCAGCTCACCCGGGACAGAAACCGGGGAGCTGTTTTTT
d_gene: .; abundance: many; j_gene: TRBJ2-7; v_gene: TRBV20-1; CDR3aa: CSAREIYEQYF; CDR3nt: TGCAGTGCTAGGGAGATCTACGAGCAGTACTTC
d_gene: .; abundance: many; j_gene: TRBJ1-1; v_gene: TRBV7-2; CDR3aa: CASSLDRTGTEAFF; CDR3nt: TGTGCCAGCAGCTTGGACAGAACAGGGACTGAAGCTTTCTTT
d_gene: .; abundance: many; j_gene: TRBJ1-2; v_gene: TRBV24-1; CDR3aa: CATSVTPADGYTF; CDR3nt: TGTGCCACCAGTGTGACACCCGCCGATGGCTACACCTTC
d_gene: .; abundance: many; j_gene: TRBJ2-7; v_gene: TRBV12-3/TRBV12-4; CDR3aa: CASSLGGRGLGEQYF; CDR3nt: TGTGCCAGCAGTCTCGGGGGGCGGGGACTGGGCGAGCAGTACTTC
d_gene: .; abundance: .; j_gene: TRBJ1-1; v_gene: TRBV10-3; CDR3aa: CAIIQNTGAFF; CDR3nt: TGTGCCATCATCCAGAACACTGGAGCTTTCTTT
d_gene: TRBD1; abundance: .; j_gene: TRBJ2-7; v_gene: TRBV11-3; CDR3aa: CASSPGQGMGWEQYF; CDR3nt: TGTGCCAGCAGCCCGGGACAGGGGATGGGATGGGAGCAGTACTTC
d_gene: .; abundance: many; j_gene: TRBJ2-5; v_gene: TRBV3-1; CDR3aa: CASSFVGVETQYF; CDR3nt: TGTGCCAGCAGCTTCGTCGGGGTAGAGACCCAGTACTTC
d_gene: .; abundance: .; j_gene: TRBJ2-4; v_gene: TRBV7-9; CDR3aa: CASSLGAFETLSRIAKNIQYF; CDR3nt: TGTGCCAGCAGCTTAGGGGCATTTGAGACACTTTCCCGAATAGCCAAAAACATTCAGTACTTC
d_gene: .; abundance: many; j_gene: TRBJ2-7; v_gene: TRBV29-1; CDR3aa: CSVEGVLNEQYF; CDR3nt: TGCAGCGTTGAGGGGGTGCTGAACGAGCAGTACTTC
d_gene: TRBD2; abundance: .; j_gene: TRBJ2-2; v_gene: TRBV6-4; CDR3aa: CASSAASGNTGELFF; CDR3nt: TGTGCCAGCAGCGCTGCTAGCGGGAACACCGGGGAGCTGTTTTTT
d_gene: .; abundance: .; j_gene: TRBJ1-1; v_gene: TRBV30; CDR3aa: CAWSTGTRNTEAFF; CDR3nt: TGTGCCTGGAGTACCGGGACACGGAACACTGAAGCTTTCTTT
d_gene: .; abundance: .; j_gene: TRBJ1-4; v_gene: TRBV2; CDR3aa: CASSLAGKGEKLFF; CDR3nt: TGTGCCAGCAGTCTGGCAGGGAAGGGCGAAAAACTGTTTTTT
d_gene: .; abundance: .; j_gene: TRBJ1-1; v_gene: TRBV12-3/TRBV12-4; CDR3aa: CASSLRGLLGTEAFF; CDR3nt: TGTGCCAGCAGTTTGAGGGGCCTGCTGGGTACTGAAGCTTTCTTT
d_gene: .; abundance: many; j_gene: TRBJ2-5; v_gene: TRBV29-1; CDR3aa: CSVGSGETQYF; CDR3nt: TGCAGCGTTGGTTCGGGAGAGACCCAGTACTTC
d_gene: .; abundance: once; j_gene: TRBJ2-7; v_gene: TRBV6-5; CDR3aa: CASSYPGSTYEQYF; CDR3nt: TGTGCCAGCAGTTACCCCGGATCCACCTACGAGCAGTACTTC
d_gene: .; abundance: .; j_gene: TRBJ1-6; v_gene: TRBV5-5; CDR3aa: CASSLERDNSPLHF; CDR3nt: TGTGCCAGCAGCTTGGAGCGGGATAATTCACCCCTCCACTTT
d_gene: .; abundance: .; j_gene: TRBJ2-3; v_gene: TRBV28; CDR3aa: CASRSGSTDTQYF; CDR3nt: TGTGCCAGCAGAAGCGGTAGCACAGATACGCAGTATTTT
d_gene: .; abundance: few; j_gene: TRBJ2-3; v_gene: TRBV28; CDR3aa: CASTTGASGDTQYF; CDR3nt: TGTGCCAGCACTACTGGCGCTTCGGGAGATACGCAGTATTTT
d_gene: .; abundance: .; j_gene: TRBJ2-7; v_gene: TRBV28; CDR3aa: CASSLSAPWGIYEQYF; CDR3nt: TGTGCCAGCAGTTTATCGGCTCCTTGGGGGATCTACGAGCAGTACTTC
d_gene: .; abundance: few; j_gene: TRBJ2-7; v_gene: TRBV6-1; CDR3aa: CARPQVLYEQYF; CDR3nt: TGTGCCAGACCCCAGGTTCTCTACGAGCAGTACTTC
d_gene: TRBD1; abundance: few; j_gene: TRBJ1-3; v_gene: TRBV6-1; CDR3aa: CASNFGQDRAGNTIYF; CDR3nt: TGTGCCAGCAATTTTGGACAGGATCGGGCTGGAAACACCATATATTTT
d_gene: .; abundance: .; j_gene: TRBJ2-2; v_gene: TRBV30; CDR3aa: CAYTRRTGDGELFF; CDR3nt: TGTGCCTATACTCGACGGACCGGTGATGGGGAGCTGTTTTTT
d_gene: .; abundance: many; j_gene: TRBJ2-7; v_gene: TRBV7-3; CDR3aa: CASSLNGSPAYEQYF; CDR3nt: TGTGCCAGCAGCTTAAACGGGAGCCCCGCCTACGAGCAGTACTTC
d_gene: .; abundance: .; j_gene: TRBJ2-7; v_gene: TRBV20-1; CDR3aa: CSARPRRLETLLYF; CDR3nt: TGCAGTGCTAGACCCCGAAGACTAGAAACGCTTCTATACTTC